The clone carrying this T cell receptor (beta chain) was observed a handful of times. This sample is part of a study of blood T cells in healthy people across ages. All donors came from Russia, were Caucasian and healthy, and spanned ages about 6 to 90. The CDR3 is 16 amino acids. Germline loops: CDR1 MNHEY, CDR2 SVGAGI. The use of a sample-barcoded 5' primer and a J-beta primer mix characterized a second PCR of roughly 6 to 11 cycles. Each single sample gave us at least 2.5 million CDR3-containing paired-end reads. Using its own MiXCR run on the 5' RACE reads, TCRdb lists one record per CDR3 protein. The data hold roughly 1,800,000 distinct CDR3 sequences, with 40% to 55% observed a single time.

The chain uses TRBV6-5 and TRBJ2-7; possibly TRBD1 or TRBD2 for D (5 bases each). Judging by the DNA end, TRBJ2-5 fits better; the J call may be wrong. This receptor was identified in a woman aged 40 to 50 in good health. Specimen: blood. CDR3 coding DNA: TGTGCCAGCAGCCCCCTGGGGACCCTAGTTTGGGAGACCCAGTACTTC. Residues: CASSPLGTLVWETQYF.